Listed below are T cell receptor beta chains from one sample, sequenced in a study of T-cell reconstitution after alpha-beta-depleted transplantation in children. In TCRdb, the PCR reads were re-called with MiXCR into one record per CDR3 protein. The table includes about 420,000 distinct CDR3 sequences, 15% to 20% detected once. The sample here was PBMCs, mostly from graft donor cells, taken 360 days after TCRalphabeta/CD19-depleted stem cell transplant. All receptors come from a boy under two years old who had a stem cell transplant for Wiskott-Aldrich syndrome, so the T cells may come from the graft donor. CDR3s include the opening cysteine and the closing phenylalanine or tryptophan. The order of the fields is J gene, V gene, CDR3 protein.

TRBJ2-7 | TRBV24-1 | CATSGRNTYEQYF
TRBJ2-7 | TRBV11-2 | CASSPRYYEQYF
TRBJ2-3 | TRBV28 | CASSFVAGGTTDTQYF
TRBJ2-3 | TRBV10-3 | CAISGTSGSTDTQYF
TRBJ2-7 | TRBV6-6 | CASSYSDRDEQYF
TRBJ2-5 | TRBV2 | CASSSLVETQYF
TRBJ2-5 | TRBV7-9 | CASSSTEPQETQYF
TRBJ2-7 | TRBV5-1 | CASSLRKGSSYEQYF
TRBJ2-7 | TRBV6-1 | CASRSPGGYEQYF
TRBJ2-2 | TRBV7-8 | CASSSTKNTGELFF
TRBJ1-6 | TRBV18 | CASSPRPDRYNSPLHF
TRBJ2-7 | TRBV5-5 | CASSLGWQAYYEQYF
TRBJ1-6 | TRBV5-6 | CASSLDRGNNSPLHF
TRBJ2-5 | TRBV20-1 | CSARFRDFQETQYF
TRBJ2-4 | TRBV12-3/TRBV12-4 | CASSPYQAKNIQYF
TRBJ2-2 | TRBV7-6 | CASSARAGELFF
TRBJ1-1 | TRBV5-1 | CASSIRGGGEAFF
TRBJ2-2 | TRBV12-3/TRBV12-4 | CTSSLRLRIGREAGELFF
TRBJ2-1 | TRBV7-9 | CASSQPSDLNEQFF
TRBJ2-1 | TRBV29-1 | CSGRGTSLNEQFF
TRBJ2-5 | TRBV7-2 | CASSLRSLGETQYF
TRBJ1-1 | TRBV20-1 | CSARAPMNTEAFF
TRBJ2-7 | TRBV10-1 | CASSRQGKTYEQYF
TRBJ1-1 | TRBV25-1 | CASSSRGLGTEAFF
TRBJ2-5 | TRBV10-2 | CATGRQAQETQYF
TRBJ2-1 | TRBV30 | CAWNKPTGRDNEQFF
TRBJ2-3 | TRBV11-2 | CASSNQAVGGDTQYF
TRBJ2-2 | TRBV18 | CASSPQPRTPGSSRELFF
TRBJ2-7 | TRBV19 | CASSPGWKLLGYEQYF
TRBJ2-2 | TRBV12-3/TRBV12-4 | CASTLGSRIGGRMTGELFF
TRBJ2-7 | TRBV12-3/TRBV12-4 | CASSRRGQWEQYF
TRBJ1-2 | TRBV4-1 | CASSQDKRTLVSIYGYTF
TRBJ1-2 | TRBV4-1 | CASSLRQGLYGYTF
TRBJ2-1 | TRBV18 | CASSPLPGPHNEQFF
TRBJ1-4 | TRBV12-3/TRBV12-4 | CASRKGRTENEKLFF
TRBJ1-4 | TRBV12-3/TRBV12-4 | CASSPYGGATNEKLFF
TRBJ2-5 | TRBV4-2 | CASSQDVWAEETQYF
TRBJ2-5 | TRBV5-1 | CASRDGTAQETQYF
TRBJ2-1 | TRBV2 | CASRGIGEQFF
TRBJ2-7 | TRBV12-3/TRBV12-4 | CASKLGLSSYEQYF
TRBJ2-3 | TRBV18 | CASSRRDFTDTQYF
TRBJ1-4 | TRBV12-3/TRBV12-4 | CASSDREKLFF
TRBJ1-1 | TRBV18 | CASSPRGALDTEAFF
TRBJ2-4 | TRBV4-3 | CASSRYTSGTGYGNIQYF
TRBJ2-3 | TRBV9 | CASSPGTSGRAGTDTQYF
TRBJ2-2 | TRBV11-2 | CASSSRQGAHFGELFF
TRBJ2-3 | TRBV4-3 | CASSPHGTGITDTQYF
TRBJ2-7 | TRBV15 | CATSRDRGQGAYEQYF
TRBJ1-5 | TRBV12-3/TRBV12-4 | CASSRKGTSNQPQHF
TRBJ2-7 | TRBV6-1 | CASSPNGVHHEQYF
TRBJ1-5 | TRBV24-1 | CATSDFRDRGLQPQHF